This is a list of T cell receptor beta chains from one sample in a study of blood T cell repertoires in COVID-19. The repertoire was sequenced with immunoSEQ multiplex PCR; TCRdb's copy has only in-frame clones and lacks some. The sample records approximately 69,000 clones, roughly 85% being singletons. Sequencing was performed on peripheral blood. The receptors stem from a woman aged 55-70 years with acute or convalescent COVID-19. CDR3s include the opening cysteine and the closing phenylalanine or tryptophan. Fields, in order: D gene, clone size, V gene, CDR3 length, J gene, CDR3 protein, CDR3 DNA. A D gene is named only where the DNA matches it firmly. Some rows have no size entry. The others give once, few or many, or a class for an expanded clone.

>.|.|TRBV4-1|14|TRBJ2-5
CASSLPGVGETQYF
TGCGCCAGCAGCCTCCCGGGAGTCGGGGAGACCCAGTACTTC
>TRBD2|.|TRBV19|15|TRBJ2-5
CASSPLAGRGETQYF
TGTGCCAGTAGTCCACTAGCGGGACGGGGAGAGACCCAGTACTTC
>TRBD2|once|TRBV9|14|TRBJ2-5
CASSSLVGGETQYF
TGTGCCAGCAGCTCCCTGGTGGGGGGGGAGACCCAGTACTTC
>.|.|TRBV5-5|16|TRBJ1-3
CASSTEAGAAGNTIYF
TGTGCCAGCAGCACTGAAGCGGGGGCGGCTGGAAACACCATATATTTT
>TRBD1|.|TRBV6-1|14|TRBJ1-6
CASSERGLSSPLHF
TGTGCCAGCAGTGAAAGGGGGCTTTCTTCACCCCTCCACTTT
>TRBD1|.|TRBV15|15|TRBJ2-2
CATSRVRGRSGELFF
TGTGCCACCAGCAGAGTAAGGGGGCGGTCCGGGGAGCTGTTTTTT
>.|few|TRBV6-5|13|TRBJ1-5
CASSTGPLQPQHF
TGTGCCAGCAGCACAGGGCCCCTACAGCCCCAGCATTTT
>.|.|TRBV29-1|12|TRBJ1-2
CSVLGGGYGYTF
TGCAGCGTTCTAGGGGGAGGGTATGGCTACACCTTC
>TRBD1|.|TRBV6-5|14|TRBJ1-5
CASDDRASNQPQHF
TGTGCCAGCGATGACAGGGCGAGCAATCAGCCCCAGCATTTT
>TRBD2|.|TRBV28|15|TRBJ2-1
CASSPSSGGINEQFF
TGTGCCAGCAGTCCCTCTAGCGGGGGGATAAACGAGCAGTTCTTC
>.|.|TRBV5-5|13|TRBJ1-1
CASSLSGAQGAFF
TGTGCCAGCAGCTTGTCAGGGGCTCAGGGAGCTTTCTTT
>.|.|TRBV7-2|16|TRBJ1-3
CASSITGQSSGNTIYF
TGTGCCAGCAGCATCACAGGGCAAAGCTCTGGAAACACCATATATTTT
>.|.|TRBV10-2|13|TRBJ1-2
CASRSGTGDGYTF
TGCGCCAGCAGATCCGGGACGGGGGATGGCTACACCTTC
>TRBD2|.|TRBV7-2|14|TRBJ2-7
CASSLGTSLREQYF
TGTGCCAGCAGCTTAGGGACTAGCTTACGCGAGCAGTACTTC
>.|.|TRBV19|13|TRBJ1-5
CASSQGGDQPQHF
TGTGCCAGTAGTCAAGGGGGAGATCAGCCCCAGCATTTT
>.|.|TRBV9|14|TRBJ2-3
CASSMTSPGDTQYF
TGTGCCAGCAGCATGACTAGTCCGGGGGATACGCAGTATTTT
>TRBD1|.|TRBV29-1|14|TRBJ2-3
CSVMTGASTDTQYF
TGCAGCGTCATGACAGGGGCTAGCACAGATACGCAGTATTTT
>TRBD1|.|TRBV6-6|13|TRBJ1-1
CASSYGGGQGGFF
TGTGCCAGCAGTTACGGGGGGGGACAGGGTGGTTTCTTT
>TRBD2|.|TRBV7-9|18|TRBJ2-1
CASSPGLAGVGFDNEQFF
TGTGCCAGCAGCCCGGGACTAGCGGGAGTTGGATTCGACAATGAGCAGTTCTTC
>.|.|TRBV19|14|TRBJ2-3
CASSMALSRDTQYF
TGTGCCAGTAGTATGGCCCTTAGCAGAGATACGCAGTATTTT
>.|.|TRBV3-1/TRBV3-2|11|TRBJ2-3
CASSLVDTQYF
TGTGCCAGCAGCCTGGTAGATACTCAGTATTTT
>TRBD1|.|TRBV4-1|17|TRBJ1-1
CASSRTGTGAESSEAFF
TGCGCCAGCAGCCGAACCGGGACAGGGGCTGAGTCGTCTGAAGCTTTCTTT
>TRBD1|.|TRBV7-2|15|TRBJ1-3
CASSNRTGTGNTIYF
TGTGCCAGCAGCAACCGGACAGGGACTGGAAACACCATATATTTT
>TRBD1|.|TRBV29-1|12|TRBJ1-2
CSAEDRVNGYTF
TGCAGCGCCGAGGACAGGGTAAATGGCTACACCTTC
>.|.|TRBV6-5|14|TRBJ2-4
CASRGTQAKNIQYF
TGTGCCAGCAGAGGGACTCAAGCCAAAAACATTCAGTACTTC
>.|.|TRBV28|13|TRBJ2-2
CASRPSDTGELFF
TGTGCCAGCAGACCTAGCGACACCGGGGAGCTGTTTTTT
>TRBD2|.|TRBV5-1|15|TRBJ2-3
CASSERDAEADTQYF
TGCGCCAGCAGCGAGCGGGACGCGGAGGCAGATACGCAGTATTTT
>.|.|TRBV19|15|TRBJ1-4
CASSGTGTGDEKLFF
TGTGCCAGCTCAGGGACTGGGACCGGGGATGAAAAACTGTTTTTT
>.|.|TRBV7-9|18|TRBJ1-4
CASSPKEGHPSTNEKLFF
TGTGCCAGCAGCCCTAAAGAGGGTCACCCTTCAACTAATGAAAAACTGTTTTTT
>.|.|TRBV5-1|13|TRBJ2-5
CASSEASRETQYF
TGCGCCAGCAGCGAGGCCTCCCGTGAGACCCAGTACTTC
>.|.|TRBV27|17|TRBJ1-6
CASSAGLTSSLNSPLHF
TGTGCCAGCAGCGCGGGCCTTACAAGTTCCCTTAATTCACCCCTCCACTTT
>.|.|TRBV25-1|13|TRBJ1-1
CASSVGASTEAFF
TGTGCCAGCAGTGTAGGGGCGAGTACTGAAGCTTTCTTT
>.|.|TRBV11-2|14|TRBJ2-2
CASSPRGGTGELFF
TGTGCCAGCAGCCCGCGGGGTGGGACCGGGGAGCTGTTTTTT
>.|.|TRBV5-1|15|TRBJ1-2
CASSLGTATNYGYTF
TGCGCCAGCAGCTTGGGTACAGCCACTAACTATGGCTACACCTTC
>.|.|TRBV9|15|TRBJ1-1
CASSAQTGSQGKAFF
TGTGCCAGCAGCGCACAAACAGGATCCCAGGGTAAAGCTTTCTTT
>.|.|TRBV12-3/TRBV12-4|13|TRBJ1-2
CASSSRTVYGYTF
TGTGCCAGCAGTTCTCGGACAGTCTATGGCTACACCTTC
>.|.|TRBV6-5|13|TRBJ1-2
CASRPGGNYGYTF
TGTGCCAGCAGGCCGGGGGGCAACTATGGCTACACCTTC
>TRBD2|.|TRBV28|17|TRBJ2-2
CASSLVGLAGSTGELFF
TGTGCCAGCAGTTTAGTGGGTCTAGCGGGTTCCACCGGGGAGCTGTTTTTT
>.|.|TRBV30|11|TRBJ1-3
CAWDRGNTIYF
TGTGCCTGGGACAGGGGAAACACCATATATTTT
>TRBD1|few|TRBV19|15|TRBJ1-2
CASRGPGQSNYGYTF
TGTGCCAGTAGGGGGCCGGGACAGAGTAACTATGGCTACACCTTC
>TRBD1|once|TRBV29-1|14|TRBJ2-3
CSFRDRGPTDTQYF
TGCAGCTTCCGGGACAGGGGGCCCACAGATACGCAGTATTTT
>.|.|TRBV27|15|TRBJ2-7
CASSPALGAAVEQYF
TGTGCCAGCAGCCCGGCCCTAGGCGCAGCGGTCGAGCAGTACTTC
>.|.|TRBV5-1|14|TRBJ1-1
CASSLSAANTEAFF
TGCGCCAGCAGCTTGTCAGCGGCGAACACTGAAGCTTTCTTT
>TRBD1|.|TRBV7-2|15|TRBJ1-1
CASSPRGQGDTEAFF
TGTGCCAGCAGCCCCCGCGGGCAGGGGGACACTGAAGCTTTCTTT